Below are 24 T cell receptor beta chains sequenced from a single sample in a study of blood T cell repertoires in COVID-19. Profiling relied on immunoSEQ multiplex PCR, and the TCRdb table lists in-frame clones only, not all of them. The table has 240,000 or so clones, 70% to 75% seen once. Sample: peripheral blood. These receptors all come from an elderly woman with acute or convalescent COVID-19.

The chain links TRBV6-5 to TRBJ2-1, with 9 bases aligning to TRBD2. V gave up 8 bases and J gave up 5 bases; unmatched junction bases: 7. The V gene's germline CDR1 is MNHEY and CDR2 SVGAGI. This CDR3 spans 14 amino acids. Written as DNA, the CDR3 is TGTGCCAGCGCGAAGCGGGAGGCGGACAATGAGCAGTTCTTC. It yields the protein CASAKREADNEQFF.

This chain links TRBV6-5 with TRBJ2-1, with D possibly matching TRBD1 (5 bases). Germline loops: CDR1 MNHEY, CDR2 SVGAGI. This CDR3 is 15 amino acids long. With 6 bases removed from V and 3 bases from J, the gap between germline ends came to 15 bases. The CDR3 nucleotides read TGTGCCAGCAGCCCAAATGACAGATTCTACAATGAGCAGTTCTTC. This sequence encodes CASSPNDRFYNEQFF.

The chain is built from TRBV19 and TRBJ1-5; D may be TRBD1 (6 bases). V lost 6 bases, J lost 4 bases, and 10 bases lay in between. This CDR3 is 13 amino acids long. Germline CDR1 reads LNHDA; CDR2 reads SQIVND (reference sequence). The DNA for the CDR3 is TGTGCCAGTAGAACCCAGGGGAATCAGCCCCAGCATTTT. It encodes CASRTQGNQPQHF.

Here the CDR3 reads CASSLSGLAGGEQYF. The CDR3 coding sequence is TGTGCCAGCAGCTTGTCTGGGCTAGCGGGAGGAGAGCAGTACTTC. V is TRBV5-6 and J is TRBJ2-7, with TRBD2 identical over 11 bases. The CDR3 consists of 15 residues. Trimming cost V 1 base and J 7 bases; bases outside gene matches: 7. Germline CDR1 SGHDT, CDR2 YYEEEE. Using reference TRBV5-6 and TRBJ2-7 for the parts outside the CDR3, the full variable domain is DAGVTQSPTHLIKTRGQQVTLRCSPKSGHDTVSWYQQALGQGPQFIFQYYEEEERQRGNFPDRFSGHQFPNYSSELNVNALLLGDSALYLCASSLSGLAGGEQYFGPGTRLTVT.

The V and J genes are TRBV29-1 and TRBJ2-7, with D unresolved. The germline CDR1 and CDR2 sequences are SQVTM and ANQGSEA. The CDR3 contains 12 residues. Trimming took 2 bases from V and 8 from J, leaving 13 bases between them. In DNA form, the CDR3 reads TGCAGCGTTGAATTGGGTAGCCGCAAGCAGTACTTC. It is translated as CSVELGSRKQYF.

The rearrangement links TRBV30 to TRBJ1-2; D unclear. The CDR3 consists of 12 residues. Trimming stripped 2 bases from V and 6 bases from J, with 10 bases between. The germline gives CDR1 GTSNPN, CDR2 SVGIG (reference sequence). As DNA, the CDR3 is TGTGCCTGGAGTCGAGGGTTGAATGGCTACACCTTC. This translates into CAWSRGLNGYTF.

The V and J genes are TRBV5-4 and TRBJ2-7; 13 bases match TRBD2. The CDR3 contains 18 residues. Germline loops: CDR1 SGHNT, CDR2 YYREEE (reference sequence). J gave up 3 bases and V 0 bases, and 9 bases lay outside the gene matches. The CDR3 sequence: CASSLVLTSGRVNYEQYF. In nucleotides, the CDR3 is TGTGCCAGCAGCTTGGTTCTCACTAGCGGGAGGGTAAACTACGAGCAGTACTTC.

J is TRBJ1-2 and V is TRBV7-9; 11 bases map to TRBD1. The V and J ends lost 0 bases and 8 bases, in that order; junction bases with no gene match: 8. This CDR3 is built from 16 residues. Germline CDR1 is SEHNR and CDR2 is FQNEAQ (reference sequence). CDR3 in DNA: TGTGCCAGCAGCTTAGCAGGGACAGGGGGTTCTGGAGGCTACACCTTC. Encoded protein: CASSLAGTGGSGGYTF.

J is TRBJ1-1 and V is TRBV19; no definite D call. CDR1 is LNHDA, CDR2 SQIVND, per germline (reference sequence). CDR3 size: 17 residues. Between the trimmed V and J ends, which lost 1 base and 5 bases, there was a span of 20 bases. Here the CDR3 DNA reads TGTGCCAGTAGTATAGGTTTGGGTAGGGAGGTTGGGACTGAAGCTTTCTTT. Its protein is CASSIGLGREVGTEAFF.

The chain uses TRBV18 and TRBJ1-2; 7 bases are shared with TRBD1. This CDR3 comprises 15 residues. V trimming: 3 bases; J trimming: 11 bases; junction bases outside the gene matches: 15. Germline-derived CDR1 and CDR2 are KGHSH and LQKENI. The CDR3 spells CASSPGTDFKVGYTF. As DNA, the CDR3 is TGTGCCAGCTCACCGGGGACAGACTTCAAGGTCGGATACACCTTC.

The chain is built from TRBV2 and TRBJ1-1; D perhaps matches TRBD1 (5 bases). V lost 8 bases and J 4 bases, leaving 8 bases between the germline ends. From germline, CDR1 is SNHLY and CDR2 FYNNEI. This CDR3 has 11 residues. The CDR3 protein is CASGGITEAFF. The CDR3 nucleotides read TGTGCCAGCGGGGGGATCACTGAAGCTTTCTTT.

The chain recombines TRBV5-1 with TRBJ2-3, with D maybe TRBD1 (6 bases). The CDR3 totals 14 residues. V was shortened by 3 bases and J by 4 bases, with 12 bases between the two germline ends. CDR1 is SGHRS, CDR2 YFSETQ, per germline. The CDR3: CASSSTGRADTQYF. CDR3 in DNA: TGCGCCAGCAGCTCGACAGGCAGGGCAGATACGCAGTATTTT.

This chain joins TRBV19 and TRBJ1-1; 9 positions agree with TRBD1. Trimming cost V 3 bases and J 5 bases; bases outside gene matches: 4. Germline CDR1 is LNHDA and CDR2 is SQIVND (reference sequence). CDR3 size: 14 residues. The DNA for the CDR3 is TGTGCCAGTAGTATCCTGACAGGGGGGACTGAAGCTTTCTTT. The encoded protein is CASSILTGGTEAFF.

This chain connects TRBV6-1 to TRBJ1-5; no clear D gene. This CDR3 is built from 17 residues. Germline V gene lookup returns CDR1 MNHNS and CDR2 SASEGT. V lost 3 bases to trimming and J lost 2 bases, with 17 bases between them. The DNA of the CDR3 is TGTGCCAGCAGTGACCCTTTGAAGGCCGGGGGCAATCAGCCCCAGCATTTT. It codes for CASSDPLKAGGNQPQHF.

CDR3 in DNA: TGTGCCAGCAGCCCAAGGCTCCAGCGGGGTCTCCCCTACGAGCAGTACTTC. This gives the protein CASSPRLQRGLPYEQYF. V is TRBV7-8 and J is TRBJ2-7; 7 bases fit TRBD2. This CDR3 has 17 residues. After removal of 5 bases from V and 2 bases from J, the junction contained 15 bases not matched to a gene. Germline assignment: CDR1 SGHVS and CDR2 FQNEAQ.

The genes are TRBV6-5 and TRBJ2-5; 7 positions agree with TRBD2. Germline V gene sequence: CDR1 MNHEY, CDR2 SVGAGI. The CDR3 totals 13 residues. V shed 5 bases and J 5 bases; nucleotides not matched to a gene: 5. The CDR3 sequence is CASSKSGVETQYF. The CDR3 nucleotides read TGTGCCAGCAGTAAAAGCGGGGTGGAGACCCAGTACTTC.

The genes are TRBV5-6 and TRBJ2-5; D perhaps matches TRBD2 (6 bases). This CDR3 comprises 15 residues. Germline V CDR1 and CDR2: SGHDT, YYEEEE. V lost 0 bases and J 3 bases, leaving 12 bases between the germline ends. The CDR3 DNA is TGTGCCAGCAGCTTGGTAGGAGGGACCGAAGAGACCCAGTACTTC. As protein: CASSLVGGTEETQYF. Full variable domain (rest looked up from reference TRBV5-6 and TRBJ2-5): DAGVTQSPTHLIKTRGQQVTLRCSPKSGHDTVSWYQQALGQGPQFIFQYYEEEERQRGNFPDRFSGHQFPNYSSELNVNALLLGDSALYLCASSLVGGTEETQYFGPGTRLLVL.

This chain links TRBV18 with TRBJ1-1, with D possibly matching TRBD1 (5 bases). Trimming shortened V by 3 bases and J by 3 bases, and 8 bases separated the two germline ends. Germline lookup yields CDR1 KGHSH and CDR2 LQKENI. This CDR3 has 13 amino acids. The CDR3: CASSPQTDTEAFF. Here the CDR3 DNA reads TGTGCCAGCTCACCCCAGACAGACACTGAAGCTTTCTTT.

The chain employs TRBV7-9 and TRBJ2-4; TRBD1 might be the D (6 bases). This CDR3 is 14 amino acids long. Germline V CDR1 and CDR2: SEHNR, FQNEAQ (reference sequence). V lost 3 bases, J lost 12 bases, and 18 bases lay in between. The CDR3 bases are TGTGCCAGCAGCTTCCAAGGGACAATGGGGTATCAGTACTTC. Translated: CASSFQGTMGYQYF.

This chain links TRBV2 with TRBJ2-7, with D possibly matching TRBD1 (6 bases). The CDR3 extends over 14 amino acids. The V gene lost 4 bases and the J gene lost 2 bases, with 12 bases spanning the gap. Germline assignment: CDR1 SNHLY and CDR2 FYNNEI. The CDR3 DNA reads TGTGCCAGCAGTGGTACAGGGTCCACCTACGAGCAGTACTTC. It specifies CASSGTGSTYEQYF.

V usage is TRBV18 and J usage is TRBJ1-5, with 8 bases that match TRBD1. The CDR3 length is 18 residues. Per the germline V gene, CDR1 is KGHSH and CDR2 is LQKENI. V trimming: 1 base; J trimming: 7 bases; junction bases outside the gene matches: 15. In DNA, the CDR3 is TGTGCCAGCTCACCACGAGGGGCAGGGGGCGACCCCAGGCAGCCCCAGCATTTT. Protein sequence: CASSPRGAGGDPRQPQHF. The full variable domain, in which reference TRBV18 and TRBJ1-5 provide the parts outside the CDR3, is NAGVMQNPRHLVRRRGQEARLRCSPMKGHSHVYWYRQLPEEGLKFMVYLQKENIIDESGMPKERFSAEFPKEGPSILRIQQVVRGDSAAYFCASSPRGAGGDPRQPQHFGDGTRLSIL.

Points on this clone: Given a much more abundant clone one base away, this may be a read error. The identical CDR3 is also encoded by other nucleotide sequences in the sample. The V call is TRBV6-5, the J call TRBJ1-1; no firm D call. V lost 0 bases and J lost 0, with 8 bases in between. There are 15 residues in the CDR3. From germline, CDR1 is MNHEY and CDR2 SVGAGI. CDR3 sequence reads: CASSYSWELNTEAFF. The CDR3 DNA reads TGTGCCAGCAGTTACTCCTGGGAGTTGAACACTGAAGCTTTCTTT.

V and J are TRBV3-1 (or the pseudogene TRBV3-2) and TRBJ2-3; TRBD2 might be the D (6 bases). Germline-derived CDR1 and CDR2 are LGHDT and YNNKEL (reference sequence). Trimming took off 0 bases at V and 5 bases at J, with 18 bases between the two ends. The CDR3 sequence is 17 residues long. CDR3 bases: TGTGCCAGCAGCCAAGATTTCGGGGGAGTGGAAAAAGATACGCAGTATTTT. It encodes CASSQDFGGVEKDTQYF.

Comments on this clone: Other DNA sequences from this sample encode an identical CDR3 as well. The V call is TRBV3-1 (or the pseudogene TRBV3-2), the J call TRBJ2-6; D possibly corresponds to TRBD2 (6 bases). This CDR3 contains 15 residues. Germline V gene lookup returns CDR1 LGHDT and CDR2 YNNKEL (reference sequence). Trimming removed 1 base at V and 2 bases at J, with 6 bases between. DNA of the CDR3: TGTGCCAGCAGCCAAGGCGGGACTGGGGCCAACGTCCTGACTTTC. Translating gives CASSQGGTGANVLTF.